A single sample is the source of the 4 T cell receptor beta chains below, sequenced in a study of blood T cell repertoires in COVID-19. Only in-frame clones appear in the TCRdb table, and some are missing; sequencing was by immunoSEQ multiplex PCR. The table shows 200,000 to 250,000 clones, with more than 80% occurring only once. The specimen was PBMCs or T cells enriched from blood (not recorded which). The receptors shown here come from a man in his 60s who had recovered from COVID-19.

This clone was picked up one time. The chain couples TRBV6-2 or TRBV6-3 to TRBJ2-3; a possible D gene is TRBD2 (5 bases). Trimming pared 2 bases from V and 11 bases from J, leaving 11 bases between. This CDR3 contains 12 residues. Germline CDR1 reads MNHEY; CDR2 reads SVGEGT. In nucleotides, the CDR3 is TGTGCCAGCAGTTACCAGGACTCAAGGCAGTATTTT. Its protein is CASSYQDSRQYF.

The rearrangement joins TRBV14 to TRBJ1-1; a weak D match, TRBD1 (5 bases). V shed 6 bases and J shed 6 bases, with 14 bases lying between them. The CDR3 is 13 residues long. CDR1 and CDR2 from the germline V gene are SGHDN and FVKESK. CDR3 sequence: CASRAQGIAEAFF. CDR3 coding DNA: TGTGCCAGCAGAGCGCAGGGAATTGCTGAAGCTTTCTTT.

The CDR3 DNA follows: TGTGCCAGCAGTGAAGGGAGGCAGAGCAATCAGCCCCAGCATTTT. This gives the protein CASSEGRQSNQPQHF. V usage is TRBV6-1 and J usage is TRBJ1-5; no firm D call. Germline lookup yields CDR1 MNHNS and CDR2 SASEGT. This CDR3 spans 15 amino acids. V was cut by 1 base and J by 1 base, with 8 bases left in between.

V and J are TRBV5-1 and TRBJ1-1, with unresolved D. The CDR3 loop spans 13 amino acids. Germline V gives CDR1 SGHRS, CDR2 YFSETQ. V lost 1 base, J lost 2 bases, and 6 bases lay in between. CDR3 coding DNA: TGCGCCAGCAGCTTGTCTTTTAACACTGAAGCTTTCTTT. It encodes CASSLSFNTEAFF.